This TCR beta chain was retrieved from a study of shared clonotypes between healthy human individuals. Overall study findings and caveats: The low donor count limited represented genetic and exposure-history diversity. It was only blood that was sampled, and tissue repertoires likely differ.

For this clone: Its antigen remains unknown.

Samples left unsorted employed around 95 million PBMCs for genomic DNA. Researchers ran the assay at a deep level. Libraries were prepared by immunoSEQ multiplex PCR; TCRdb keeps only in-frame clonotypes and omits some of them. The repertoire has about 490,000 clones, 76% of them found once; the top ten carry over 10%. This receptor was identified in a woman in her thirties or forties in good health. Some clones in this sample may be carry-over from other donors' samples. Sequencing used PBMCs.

CDR3 DNA: TGTGCCAGCAGCCACAGGGGCTCCGACTATGGCTACACCTTC. Protein sequence: CASSHRGSDYGYTF. V usage is TRBV6-6 and J usage is TRBJ1-2, with 7 bases aligning to TRBD1. Germline loops: CDR1 MNHNY, CDR2 SVGAGI (reference sequence). The J segment lost 3 bases and the V segment lost 6 bases, leaving 7 bases of the junction unmatched. This CDR3 has 14 residues.